Following are 13 T cell receptor beta chains from one sample sequenced in a study of monozygotic twins with inflammatory bowel disease. TCRdb re-called the 5' RACE reads and catalogs CDR3 proteins one per entry, DNA excluded. The table counts roughly 300,000 distinct CDR3 sequences; roughly 5.3% lies in the top ten. Sequenced sample: blood. The source of these receptors is a human donor with ulcerative colitis or Crohn's disease, or a healthy co-twin of an affected twin (not recorded which).

The V call is TRBV7-8, the J call TRBJ1-1. From germline, CDR1 is SGHVS and CDR2 FQNEAQ. This CDR3 is 13 amino acids long. CDR3 sequence reads: CASSLGVGVEAFF.

The V and J genes are TRBV7-6 and TRBJ1-6. The CDR3 loop spans 13 amino acids. Germline loops: CDR1 SGHVS, CDR2 FNYEAQ. This CDR3 is CASSPRRGTPLHF.

The chain has TRBV29-1 and TRBJ2-5; checking the TCRdb D call of TRBD1 is not possible without DNA. The germline CDR1 and CDR2 sequences are SQVTM and ANQGSEA. The length of the CDR3 is 17 residues. CDR3 amino acids: CSGEGYVATGDWETQYF.

The chain links TRBV12-3 or TRBV12-4 to TRBJ2-1; there is no DNA to check the TCRdb D call of TRBD1. This CDR3 is 13 amino acids long. CDR3: CASSPGQLGKQFF.

The chain has TRBV7-6 and TRBJ1-6; the D call of TRBD1 rests on TCRdb alone, since no DNA is present to check it. From germline, CDR1 is SGHVS and CDR2 FNYEAQ. The CDR3 length is 14 residues. The chain's CDR3 is CASSPVGAGGPLHF.

The V gene is TRBV13, the J gene TRBJ2-7. The CDR3 totals 11 residues. The germline V gene has CDR1 PRHDT and CDR2 FYEKMQ (reference sequence). The CDR3 protein is CASSDGSEQYF.

The chain couples TRBV19 to TRBJ2-3; TCRdb indicates TRBD1, and absent DNA this call remains unverified. The CDR3 consists of 18 residues. In germline, CDR1 is LNHDA, CDR2 SQIVND (reference sequence). CDR3 sequence reads: CASSVLFGTGGPTDTQYF.

This chain uses TRBV20-1 with TRBJ2-7; TCRdb selects TRBD2, and the lack of DNA leaves this call unchecked. The CDR3 consists of 13 residues. The germline gives CDR1 DFQATT, CDR2 SNEGSKA (reference sequence). The CDR3 protein is CSAPGTSTYEQYF.

The rearrangement uses TRBV12-3 or TRBV12-4 and TRBJ1-5. The CDR3 length is 12 residues. CDR3 region: CASSPPDQPQHF.

V and J are TRBV6-1 and TRBJ1-1. Germline lookup yields CDR1 MNHNS and CDR2 SASEGT. The CDR3 extends over 14 amino acids. Here the CDR3 reads CASSSLTPNTEAFF.

The V call is TRBV20-1, the J call TRBJ2-1. This CDR3 comprises 16 residues. Germline V gene data show CDR1 as DFQATT and CDR2 as SNEGSKA (reference sequence). The CDR3 loop reads CSASFFRKSSYNEQFF.

The chain uses TRBV7-2 and TRBJ2-7. CDR1 is SGHTA and CDR2 is FQGNSA in the germline V gene. This CDR3 spans 14 amino acids. The CDR3 loop is CASSSSRSSYEQYF. The variable domain in full, completed from reference TRBV7-2 and TRBJ2-7, reads GAGVSQSPSNKVTEKGKDVELRCDPISGHTALYWYRQSLGQGLEFLIYFQGNSAPDKSGLPSDRFSAERTGGSVSTLTIQRTQQEDSAVYLCASSSSRSSYEQYFGPGTRLTVT.

This chain links TRBV6-5 with TRBJ1-1. The V gene's germline CDR1 is MNHEY and CDR2 SVGAGI. The CDR3 contains 14 residues. CDR3 protein: CASSYSGTSPAAFF.